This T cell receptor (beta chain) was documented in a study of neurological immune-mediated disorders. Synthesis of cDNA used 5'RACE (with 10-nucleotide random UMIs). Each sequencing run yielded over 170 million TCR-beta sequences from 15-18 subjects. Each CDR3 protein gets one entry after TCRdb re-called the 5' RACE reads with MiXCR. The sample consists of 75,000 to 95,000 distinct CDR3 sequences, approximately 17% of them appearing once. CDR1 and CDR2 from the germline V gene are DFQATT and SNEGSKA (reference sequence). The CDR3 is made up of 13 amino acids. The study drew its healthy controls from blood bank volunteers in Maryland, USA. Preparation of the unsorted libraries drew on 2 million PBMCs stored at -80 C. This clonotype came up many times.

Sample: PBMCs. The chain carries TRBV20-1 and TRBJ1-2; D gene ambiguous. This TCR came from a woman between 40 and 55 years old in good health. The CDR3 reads CSPDAILRDGYTF. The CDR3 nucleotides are TGCAGCCCGGACGCAATACTGCGGGATGGCTACACCTTC.